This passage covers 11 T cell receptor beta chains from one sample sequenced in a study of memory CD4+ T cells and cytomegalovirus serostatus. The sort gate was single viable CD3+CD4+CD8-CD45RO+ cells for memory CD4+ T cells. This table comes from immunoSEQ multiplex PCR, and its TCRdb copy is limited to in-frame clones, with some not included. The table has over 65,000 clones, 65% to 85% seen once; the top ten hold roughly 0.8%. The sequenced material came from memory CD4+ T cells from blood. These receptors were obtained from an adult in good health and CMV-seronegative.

The CDR3 sequence: CASIPGPRGFNYGYTF. In DNA, the CDR3 is TGCGCCAGCATACCGGGACCGCGGGGCTTTAACTATGGCTACACCTTC. The V and J genes are TRBV5-1 and TRBJ1-2; possible D gene TRBD1, 5 bases. V lost 6 bases, J lost 1 base, and 19 bases lay in between. CDR1 and CDR2 from the germline V gene are SGHRS and YFSETQ. The CDR3 extends over 16 amino acids. Drawing the rest from reference TRBV5-1 and TRBJ1-2, the complete variable domain is KAGVTQTPRYLIKTRGQQVTLSCSPISGHRSVSWYQQTPGQGLQFLFEYFSETQRNKGNFPGRFSGRQFSNSRSEMNVSTLELGDSALYLCASIPGPRGFNYGYTFGSGTRLTVV.

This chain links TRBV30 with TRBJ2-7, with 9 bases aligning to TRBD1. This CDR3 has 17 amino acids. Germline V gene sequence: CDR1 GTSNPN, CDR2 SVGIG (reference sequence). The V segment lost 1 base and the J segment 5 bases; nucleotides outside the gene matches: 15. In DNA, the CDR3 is TGTGCCTGGAGTGCCACTAGATTTACAGGGGGCTTTAACGAGCAGTACTTC. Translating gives CAWSATRFTGGFNEQYF.

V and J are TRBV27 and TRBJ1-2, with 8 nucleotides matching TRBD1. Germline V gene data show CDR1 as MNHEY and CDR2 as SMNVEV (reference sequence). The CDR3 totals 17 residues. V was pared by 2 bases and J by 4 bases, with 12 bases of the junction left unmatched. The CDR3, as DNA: TGTGCCAGCAGTTTAAACCCCACTGGACAGGGACCCTATGGCTACACCTTC. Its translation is CASSLNPTGQGPYGYTF.

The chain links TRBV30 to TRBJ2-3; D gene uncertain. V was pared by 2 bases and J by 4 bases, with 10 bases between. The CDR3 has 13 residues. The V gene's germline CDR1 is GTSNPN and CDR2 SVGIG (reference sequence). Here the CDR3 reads CAWSKVLPDTQYF. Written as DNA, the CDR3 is TGTGCCTGGAGTAAGGTATTACCAGATACGCAGTATTTT.

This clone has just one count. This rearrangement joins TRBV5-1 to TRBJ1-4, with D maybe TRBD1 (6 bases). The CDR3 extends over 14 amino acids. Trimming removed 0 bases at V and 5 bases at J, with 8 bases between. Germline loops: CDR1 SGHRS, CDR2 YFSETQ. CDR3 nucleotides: TGCGCCAGCAGCTTGGACAGGGTGAATGAAAAACTGTTTTTT. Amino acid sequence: CASSLDRVNEKLFF.

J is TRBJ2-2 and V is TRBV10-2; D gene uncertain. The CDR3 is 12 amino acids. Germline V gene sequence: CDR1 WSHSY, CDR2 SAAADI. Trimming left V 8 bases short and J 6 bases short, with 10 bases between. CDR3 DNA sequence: TGCGCCAGCTCTCGGTGGCCCGGGGAGCTGTTTTTT. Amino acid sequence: CASSRWPGELFF.

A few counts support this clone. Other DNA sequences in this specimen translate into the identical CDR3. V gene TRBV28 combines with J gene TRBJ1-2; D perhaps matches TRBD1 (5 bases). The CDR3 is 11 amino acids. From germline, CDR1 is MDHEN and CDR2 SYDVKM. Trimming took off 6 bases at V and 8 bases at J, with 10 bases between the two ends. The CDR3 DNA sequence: TGTGCCAGCAGCGCGTGGGGGGGCTACACCTTC. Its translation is CASSAWGGYTF.

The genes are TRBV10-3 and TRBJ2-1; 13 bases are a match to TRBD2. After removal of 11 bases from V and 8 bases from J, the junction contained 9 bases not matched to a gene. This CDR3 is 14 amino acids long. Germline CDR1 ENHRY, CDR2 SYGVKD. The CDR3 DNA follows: TGTGCCTCCAAGGGACTAGCGGGGACGGATGAGCAGTTCTTC. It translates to CASKGLAGTDEQFF.

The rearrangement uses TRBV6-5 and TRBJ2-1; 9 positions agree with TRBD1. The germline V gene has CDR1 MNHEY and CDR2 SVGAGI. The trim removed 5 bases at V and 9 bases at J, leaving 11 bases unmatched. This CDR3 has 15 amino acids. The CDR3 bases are TGTGCCAGCAGTGTGGACAGGGGTGGGAGAGGTGAGCAGTTCTTC. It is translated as CASSVDRGGRGEQFF.

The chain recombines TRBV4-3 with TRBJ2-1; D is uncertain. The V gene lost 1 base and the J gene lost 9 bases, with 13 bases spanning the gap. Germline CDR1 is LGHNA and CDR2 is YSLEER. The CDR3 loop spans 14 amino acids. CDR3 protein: CASSQVPESLEQFF. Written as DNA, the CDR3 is TGCGCCAGCAGCCAAGTCCCCGAGTCCCTTGAGCAGTTCTTC.

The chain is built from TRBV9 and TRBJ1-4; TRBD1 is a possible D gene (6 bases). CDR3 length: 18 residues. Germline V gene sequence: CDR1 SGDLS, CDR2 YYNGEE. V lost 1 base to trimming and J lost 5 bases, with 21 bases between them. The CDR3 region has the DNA TGTGCCAGCAGCGTATCGTCCACGAGGACAGAAGCAAATGAAAAACTGTTTTTT. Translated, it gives CASSVSSTRTEANEKLFF.